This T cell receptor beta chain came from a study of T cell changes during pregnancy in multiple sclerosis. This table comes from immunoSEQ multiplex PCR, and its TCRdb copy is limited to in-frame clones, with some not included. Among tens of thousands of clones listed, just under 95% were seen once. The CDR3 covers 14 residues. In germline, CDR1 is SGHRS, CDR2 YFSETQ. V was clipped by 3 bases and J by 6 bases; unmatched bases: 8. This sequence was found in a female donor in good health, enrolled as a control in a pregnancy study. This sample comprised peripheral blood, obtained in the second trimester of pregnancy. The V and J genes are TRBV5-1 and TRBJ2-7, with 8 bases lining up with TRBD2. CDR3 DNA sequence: TGCGCCAGCAGCTCCTACCGACTAGCGAGCGAGCAGTACTTC. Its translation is CASSSYRLASEQYF.